This T cell receptor (beta chain) is drawn from a study of shared clonotypes between healthy human individuals. Turning to this clone: Distinct nucleotide sequences in the sample also encode this CDR3.

Some clones are missing from TCRdb's copy, which holds only in-frame ones; the method was immunoSEQ multiplex PCR. The table records about 510,000 clones, 90% to 96% of them present only once. CDR1 and CDR2 from the germline V gene are KGHSH and LQKENI. The CDR3 sequence is 12 residues long. Between the trimmed V and J ends, which lost 0 bases and 4 bases, there was a span of 1 base. The source is a woman between 25 and 40 years old in good health. Sequenced sample: naive CD4+ T cells sorted from blood. Subset reported: CD45RA+ positively selected. The gene calls are TRBV18 and TRBJ1-5; no definite D call. The CDR3 region is CASSPPNQPQHF. CDR3 nucleotide sequence: TGTGCCAGCTCACCACCGAATCAGCCCCAGCATTTT.